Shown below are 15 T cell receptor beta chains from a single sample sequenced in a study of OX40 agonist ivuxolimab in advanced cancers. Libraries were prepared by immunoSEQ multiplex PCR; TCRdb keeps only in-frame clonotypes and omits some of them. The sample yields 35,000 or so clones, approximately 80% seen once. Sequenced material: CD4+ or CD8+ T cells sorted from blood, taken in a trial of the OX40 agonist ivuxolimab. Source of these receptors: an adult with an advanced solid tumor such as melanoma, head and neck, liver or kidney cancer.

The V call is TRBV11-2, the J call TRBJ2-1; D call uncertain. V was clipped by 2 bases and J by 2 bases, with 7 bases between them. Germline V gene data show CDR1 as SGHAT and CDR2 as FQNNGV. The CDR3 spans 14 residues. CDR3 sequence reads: CASSLLKAYNEQFF. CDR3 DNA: TGTGCCAGCAGCTTATTGAAGGCCTACAATGAGCAGTTCTTC. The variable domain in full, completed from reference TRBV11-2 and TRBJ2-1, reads EAGVAQSPRYKIIEKRQSVAFWCNPISGHATLYWYQQILGQGPKLLIQFQNNGVVDDSQLPKDRFSAERLKGVDSTLKIQPAKLEDSAVYLCASSLLKAYNEQFFGPGTRLTVL.

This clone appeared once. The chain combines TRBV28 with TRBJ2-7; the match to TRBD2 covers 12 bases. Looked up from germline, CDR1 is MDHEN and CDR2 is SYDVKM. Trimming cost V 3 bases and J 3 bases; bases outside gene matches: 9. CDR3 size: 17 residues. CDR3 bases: TGTGCCAGCAGTTTGGTGACTAGCGGGAGCAAAGGCTACGAGCAGTACTTC. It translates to CASSLVTSGSKGYEQYF.

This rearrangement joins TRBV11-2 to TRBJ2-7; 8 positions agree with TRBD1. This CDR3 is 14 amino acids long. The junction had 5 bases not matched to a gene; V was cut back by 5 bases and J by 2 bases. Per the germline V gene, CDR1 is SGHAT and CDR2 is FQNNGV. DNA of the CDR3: TGTGCCAGCAGCCTCAGGGGGCTGACCTACGAGCAGTACTTC. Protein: CASSLRGLTYEQYF.

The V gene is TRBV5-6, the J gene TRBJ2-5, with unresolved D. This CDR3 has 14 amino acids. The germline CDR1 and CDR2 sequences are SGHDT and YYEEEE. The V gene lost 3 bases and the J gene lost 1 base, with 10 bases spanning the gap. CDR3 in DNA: TGTGCCAGCAGCTCACCCATGGGCCAAGAGACCCAGTACTTC. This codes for CASSSPMGQETQYF. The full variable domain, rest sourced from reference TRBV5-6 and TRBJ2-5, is DAGVTQSPTHLIKTRGQQVTLRCSPKSGHDTVSWYQQALGQGPQFIFQYYEEEERQRGNFPDRFSGHQFPNYSSELNVNALLLGDSALYLCASSSPMGQETQYFGPGTRLLVL.

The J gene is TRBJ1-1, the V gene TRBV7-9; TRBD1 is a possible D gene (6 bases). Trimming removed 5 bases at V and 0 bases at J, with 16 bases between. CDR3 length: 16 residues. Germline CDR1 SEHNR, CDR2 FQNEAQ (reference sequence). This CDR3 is CASSPPDSSLNTEAFF. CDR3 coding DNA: TGTGCCAGCAGCCCCCCGGACAGTTCTCTGAACACTGAAGCTTTCTTT.

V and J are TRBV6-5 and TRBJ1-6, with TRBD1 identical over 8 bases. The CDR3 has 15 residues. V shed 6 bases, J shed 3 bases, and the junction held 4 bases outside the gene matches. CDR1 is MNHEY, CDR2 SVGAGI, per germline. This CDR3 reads CASRLQGGYNSPLHF. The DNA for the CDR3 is TGTGCCAGCAGGCTACAGGGGGGCTATAATTCACCCCTCCACTTT.

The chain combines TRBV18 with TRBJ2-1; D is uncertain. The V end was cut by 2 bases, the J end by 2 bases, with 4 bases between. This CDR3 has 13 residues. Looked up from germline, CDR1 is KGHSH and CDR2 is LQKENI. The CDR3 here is CASSPAPYNEQFF. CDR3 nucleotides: TGTGCCAGCTCACCAGCCCCCTACAATGAGCAGTTCTTC.

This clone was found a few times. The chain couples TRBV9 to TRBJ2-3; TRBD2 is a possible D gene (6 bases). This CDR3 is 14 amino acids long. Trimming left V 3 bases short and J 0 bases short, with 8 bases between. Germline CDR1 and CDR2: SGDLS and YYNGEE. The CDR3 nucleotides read TGTGCCAGCAGCGAGGGGACTAGCACAGATACGCAGTATTTT. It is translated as CASSEGTSTDTQYF.

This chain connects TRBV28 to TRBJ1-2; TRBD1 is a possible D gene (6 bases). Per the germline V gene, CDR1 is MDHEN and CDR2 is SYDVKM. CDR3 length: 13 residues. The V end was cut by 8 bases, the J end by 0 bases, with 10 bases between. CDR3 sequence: CASGGGTNYGYTF. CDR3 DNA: TGTGCCAGCGGCGGGGGCACTAACTATGGCTACACCTTC.

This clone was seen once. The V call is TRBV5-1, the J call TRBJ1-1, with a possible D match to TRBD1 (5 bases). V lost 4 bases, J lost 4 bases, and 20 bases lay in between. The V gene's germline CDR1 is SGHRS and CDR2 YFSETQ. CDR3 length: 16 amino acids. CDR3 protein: CASSLPREGGGTEAFF. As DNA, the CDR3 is TGCGCCAGCAGCCTCCCAAGGGAGGGCGGGGGCACTGAAGCTTTCTTT.

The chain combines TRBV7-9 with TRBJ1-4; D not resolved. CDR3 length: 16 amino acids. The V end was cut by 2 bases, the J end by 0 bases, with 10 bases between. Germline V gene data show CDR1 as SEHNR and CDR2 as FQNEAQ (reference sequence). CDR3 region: CASSLISGATNEKLFF. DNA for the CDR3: TGTGCCAGCAGCTTAATCTCGGGAGCAACTAATGAAAAACTGTTTTTT.

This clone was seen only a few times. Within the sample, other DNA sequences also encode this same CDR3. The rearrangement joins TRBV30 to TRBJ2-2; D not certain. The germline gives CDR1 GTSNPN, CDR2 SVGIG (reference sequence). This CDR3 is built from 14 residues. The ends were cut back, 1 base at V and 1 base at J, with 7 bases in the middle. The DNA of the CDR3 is TGTGCCTGGAGTGGGACGGTGAACACCGGGGAGCTGTTTTTT. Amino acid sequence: CAWSGTVNTGELFF.

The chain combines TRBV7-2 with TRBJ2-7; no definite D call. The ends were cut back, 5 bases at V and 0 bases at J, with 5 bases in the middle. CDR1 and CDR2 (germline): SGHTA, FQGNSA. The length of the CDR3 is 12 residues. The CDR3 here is CASSPPSYEQYF. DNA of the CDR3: TGTGCCAGCAGCCCCCCCTCCTACGAGCAGTACTTC.

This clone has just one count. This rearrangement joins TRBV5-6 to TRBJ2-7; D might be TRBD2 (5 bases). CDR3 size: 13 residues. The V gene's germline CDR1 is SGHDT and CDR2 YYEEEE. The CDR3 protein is CVSSGWASSEQYF. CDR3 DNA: TGTGTCTCATCGGGGTGGGCTTCGAGCGAGCAGTACTTC.

CDR3 sequence: CASSSAARGGSYGYTF. The CDR3 region has the DNA TGTGCCAGCAGCTCCGCCGCAAGGGGGGGCAGCTATGGCTACACCTTC. V gene TRBV28 combines with J gene TRBJ1-2; D might be TRBD1 (6 bases). Trimming stripped 6 bases from V and 4 bases from J, with 21 bases between. The CDR3 is made up of 16 amino acids. Germline assignment: CDR1 MDHEN and CDR2 SYDVKM.